The clone carrying this T cell receptor beta chain came up a few times. Its antigen is unknown. Data came from immunoSEQ multiplex PCR; TCRdb stores just in-frame clones and leaves some out. The repertoire holds 35,000 to 55,000 clones, with more than 80% as singletons. The entry originates in a study of T cell responses to AZD1222 COVID-19 vaccine. The study, taken as a whole, reports: Spike was spanned by vaccine-associated CD4 TCRs, with dominance at 160-218 and 743-854. Of spike-specific TCRs, nearly half reportedly target regions left unmutated in variants. Baseline antibody screening turned up just a handful of seropositive AZD1222 recipients. Clonal diversity was possibly underestimated, and the donors were mostly white British, with more females.

The material was peripheral blood, obtained on day 0 of AZD1222 vaccination. This TCR came from an adult in good health.

CDR3 DNA: TGTGCCAGCAGTGAAGGATCGGGTTATAATGAAAAACTGTTTTTT. This codes for CASSEGSGYNEKLFF. The V and J genes are TRBV6-1 and TRBJ1-4, with D unclear. The germline V gene encodes CDR1 MNHNS and CDR2 SASEGT. The CDR3 is made up of 15 amino acids. V lost 1 base to trimming and J lost 4 bases, with 10 bases between them.